This TCR beta chain was profiled in a study of identical twins. About this clonotype: Its antigen remains unknown.

Losses at the gene ends were 4 bases for V and 5 bases for J; bases not matched to a gene: 14. Germline V gene sequence: CDR1 LNHDA, CDR2 SQIVND (reference sequence). The CDR3 totals 17 residues. General study results and limits: Sharing of beta out-of-frame sequences by twins showed a weaker excess. Out-of-frame alpha sequences that twins shared showed excess low generation probability. Cord blood beta clonotypes present at high abundance carried fewer insertions; no such pattern appeared in memory repertoires.

A universal primer site arose from template switching, and cDNA bore unique molecular identifiers. Each CDR3 protein is one row after TCRdb ran MiXCR on the 5' RACE reads. The sample holds 270,000 or so distinct CDR3 sequences, around 8% seen once. The sample also formed part of further work on yellow fever vaccine responses in identical twins.

The chain couples TRBV19 to TRBJ2-1; 7 positions match TRBD1. The sequence was obtained from a woman between 18 and 29 years old in good health. Sample: CD8+ T cells sorted from blood. The DNA for the CDR3 is TGTGCCAGTAGTACTGGACAGGATCTTACCTTAAACAATGAGCAGTTCTTC. Its translation is CASSTGQDLTLNNEQFF.